This entry concerns a single TCR beta chain. Sequencing used immunoSEQ multiplex PCR; TCRdb keeps in-frame clones, though not all of them. The table includes 200,000 to 250,000 clones, approximately 82% detected once. The sample belongs to a study of blood T cell repertoires in COVID-19. V shed 5 bases, J shed 7 bases, and the junction held 6 bases outside the gene matches. The CDR3 runs 14 residues. Germline CDR1 is SGHTA and CDR2 is FQGNSA. This TCR came from a woman of 80 years or more with acute or convalescent COVID-19. Sequenced: peripheral blood. The rearrangement links TRBV7-2 to TRBJ1-5; TRBD1 matches 9 bases. The CDR3 coding sequence is TGTGCCAGCAGCCGGACAGGGGATCGGCAGCCCCAGCATTTT. As protein: CASSRTGDRQPQHF.